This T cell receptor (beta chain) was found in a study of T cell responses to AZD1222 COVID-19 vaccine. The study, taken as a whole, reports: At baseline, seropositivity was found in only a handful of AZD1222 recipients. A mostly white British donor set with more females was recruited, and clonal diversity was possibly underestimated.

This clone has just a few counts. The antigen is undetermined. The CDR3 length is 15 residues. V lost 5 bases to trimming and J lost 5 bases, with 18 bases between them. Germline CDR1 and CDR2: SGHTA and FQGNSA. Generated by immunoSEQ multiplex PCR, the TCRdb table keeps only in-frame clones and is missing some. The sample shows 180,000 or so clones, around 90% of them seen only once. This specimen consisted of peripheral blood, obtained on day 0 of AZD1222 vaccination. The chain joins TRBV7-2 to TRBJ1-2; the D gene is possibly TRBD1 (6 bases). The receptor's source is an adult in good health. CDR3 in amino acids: CASSPWGGGQYGYTF. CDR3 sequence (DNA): TGTGCCAGCAGCCCCTGGGGAGGGGGGCAATATGGCTACACCTTC.